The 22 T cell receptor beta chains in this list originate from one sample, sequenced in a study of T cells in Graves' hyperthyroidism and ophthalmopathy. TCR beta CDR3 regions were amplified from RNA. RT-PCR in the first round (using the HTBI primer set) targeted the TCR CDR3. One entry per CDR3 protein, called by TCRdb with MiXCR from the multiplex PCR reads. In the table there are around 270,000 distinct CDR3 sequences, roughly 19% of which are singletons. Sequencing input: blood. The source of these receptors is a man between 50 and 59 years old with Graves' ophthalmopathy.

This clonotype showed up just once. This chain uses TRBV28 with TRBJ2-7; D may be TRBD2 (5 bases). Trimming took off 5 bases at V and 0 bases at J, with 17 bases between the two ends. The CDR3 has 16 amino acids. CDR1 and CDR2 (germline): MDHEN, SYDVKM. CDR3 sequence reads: CASSTPTSSSSYEQYF. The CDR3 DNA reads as TGTGCCAGCAGTACACCAACTAGTTCTAGCTCCTACGAGCAGTACTTC.

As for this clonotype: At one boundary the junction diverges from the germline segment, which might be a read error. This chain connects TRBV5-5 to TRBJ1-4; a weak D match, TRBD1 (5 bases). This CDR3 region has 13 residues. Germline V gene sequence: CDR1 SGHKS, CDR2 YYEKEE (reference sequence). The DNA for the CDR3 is TGTGCCAGCAGCTTTAGGGGAGGTGAAAATCTGTTTTTT. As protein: CASSFRGGENLFF.

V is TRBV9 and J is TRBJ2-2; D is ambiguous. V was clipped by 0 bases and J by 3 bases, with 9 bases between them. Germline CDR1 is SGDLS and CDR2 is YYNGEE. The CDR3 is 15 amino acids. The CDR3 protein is CASSVGHEHTGELFF. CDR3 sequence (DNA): TGTGCCAGCAGCGTAGGACACGAACACACCGGGGAGCTGTTTTTT.

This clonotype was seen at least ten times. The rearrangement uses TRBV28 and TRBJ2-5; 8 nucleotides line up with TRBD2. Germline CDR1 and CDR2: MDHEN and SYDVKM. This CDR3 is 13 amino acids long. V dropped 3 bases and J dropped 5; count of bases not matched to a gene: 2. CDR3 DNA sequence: TGTGCCAGCAGTTTTCGCGGGGGGGAGACCCAGTACTTC. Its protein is CASSFRGGETQYF. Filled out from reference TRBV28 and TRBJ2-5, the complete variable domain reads DVKVTQSSRYLVKRTGEKVFLECVQDMDHENMFWYRQDPGLGLRLIYFSYDVKMKEKGDIPEGYSVSREKKERFSLILESASTNQTSMYLCASSFRGGETQYFGPGTRLLVL.

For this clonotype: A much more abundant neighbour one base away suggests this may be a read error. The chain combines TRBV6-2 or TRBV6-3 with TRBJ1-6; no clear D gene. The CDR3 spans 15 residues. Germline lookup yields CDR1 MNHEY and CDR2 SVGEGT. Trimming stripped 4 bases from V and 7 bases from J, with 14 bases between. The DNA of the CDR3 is TGTGCCAGCAGTTCAACGGGCGGGAGCAATTCACCCCTCCACTTT. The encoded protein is CASSSTGGSNSPLHF.

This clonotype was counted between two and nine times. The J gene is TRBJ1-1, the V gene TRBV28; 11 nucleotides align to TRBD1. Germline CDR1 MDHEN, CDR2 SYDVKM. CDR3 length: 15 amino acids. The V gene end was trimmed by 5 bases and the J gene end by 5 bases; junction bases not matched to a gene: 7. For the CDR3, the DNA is TGTGCCAGCAGTACTCGGGACAGGGGGGGAACTGAAGCTTTCTTT. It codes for CASSTRDRGGTEAFF.

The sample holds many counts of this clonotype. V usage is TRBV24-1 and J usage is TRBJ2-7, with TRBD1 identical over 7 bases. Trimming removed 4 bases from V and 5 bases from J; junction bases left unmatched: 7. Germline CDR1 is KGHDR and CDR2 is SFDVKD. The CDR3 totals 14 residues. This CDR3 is CATSDRDSSDEQYF. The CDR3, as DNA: TGTGCCACCAGTGACAGGGACAGCTCGGACGAGCAGTACTTC.

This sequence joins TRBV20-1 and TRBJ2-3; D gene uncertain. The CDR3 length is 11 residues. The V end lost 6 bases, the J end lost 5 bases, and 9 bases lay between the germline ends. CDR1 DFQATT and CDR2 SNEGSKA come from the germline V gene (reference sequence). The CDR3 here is CSAPILDTQYF. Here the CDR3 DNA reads TGCAGTGCACCCATTCTAGATACGCAGTATTTT.

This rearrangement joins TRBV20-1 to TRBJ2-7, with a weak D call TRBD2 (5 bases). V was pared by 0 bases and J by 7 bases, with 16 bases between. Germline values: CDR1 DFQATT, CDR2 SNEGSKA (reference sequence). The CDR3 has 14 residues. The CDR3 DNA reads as TGCAGTGCTAGAGATTCCACCGAGCCGGGGGAGCAGTACTTC. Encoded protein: CSARDSTEPGEQYF.

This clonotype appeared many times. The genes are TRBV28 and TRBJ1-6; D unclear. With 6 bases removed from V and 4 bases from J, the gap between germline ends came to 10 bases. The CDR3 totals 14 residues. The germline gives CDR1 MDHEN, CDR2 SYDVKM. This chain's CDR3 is CASSQPGYNSPLHF. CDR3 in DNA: TGTGCCAGCAGCCAGCCGGGGTATAATTCACCCCTCCACTTT. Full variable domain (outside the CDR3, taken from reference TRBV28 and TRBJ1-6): DVKVTQSSRYLVKRTGEKVFLECVQDMDHENMFWYRQDPGLGLRLIYFSYDVKMKEKGDIPEGYSVSREKKERFSLILESASTNQTSMYLCASSQPGYNSPLHFGNGTRLTVT.

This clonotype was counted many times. This CDR3 is CAWSVGSTSSYEQYF. In nucleotides, the CDR3 is TGTGCCTGGAGTGTGGGCAGTACTAGCTCCTACGAGCAGTACTTC. The rearrangement uses TRBV30 and TRBJ2-7, with a weak D call TRBD2 (5 bases). V was cut by 0 bases and J by 0 bases, with 12 bases left in between. This CDR3 has 15 amino acids. The germline V gene has CDR1 GTSNPN and CDR2 SVGIG (reference sequence).

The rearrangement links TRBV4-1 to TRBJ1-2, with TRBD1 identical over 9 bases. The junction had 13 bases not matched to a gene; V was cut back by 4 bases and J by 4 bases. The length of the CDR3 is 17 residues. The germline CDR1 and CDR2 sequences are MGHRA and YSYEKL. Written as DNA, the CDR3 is TGCGCCAGCAGCCCATATTACTTGACAGGGGGATTCTATGGCTACACCTTC. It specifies CASSPYYLTGGFYGYTF.

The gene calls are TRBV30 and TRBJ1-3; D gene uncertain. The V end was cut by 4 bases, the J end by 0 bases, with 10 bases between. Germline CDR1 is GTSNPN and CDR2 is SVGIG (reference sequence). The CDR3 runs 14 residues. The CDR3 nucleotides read TGTGCCTGGACGGAAGGGAACTCTGGAAACACCATATATTTT. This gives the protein CAWTEGNSGNTIYF.

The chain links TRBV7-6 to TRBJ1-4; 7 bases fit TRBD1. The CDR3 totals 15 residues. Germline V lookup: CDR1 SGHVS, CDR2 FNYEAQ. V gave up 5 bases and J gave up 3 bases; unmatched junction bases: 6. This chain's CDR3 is CASSRNRGSNEKLFF. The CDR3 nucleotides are TGTGCCAGCAGCCGAAACAGGGGATCTAATGAAAAACTGTTTTTT.

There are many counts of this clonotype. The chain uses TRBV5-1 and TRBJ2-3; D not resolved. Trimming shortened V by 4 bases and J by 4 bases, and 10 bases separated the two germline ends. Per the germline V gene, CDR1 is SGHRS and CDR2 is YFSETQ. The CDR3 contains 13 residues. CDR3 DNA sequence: TGCGCCAGCAGCCTCGATGGTGCAGATACGCAGTATTTT. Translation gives CASSLDGADTQYF.

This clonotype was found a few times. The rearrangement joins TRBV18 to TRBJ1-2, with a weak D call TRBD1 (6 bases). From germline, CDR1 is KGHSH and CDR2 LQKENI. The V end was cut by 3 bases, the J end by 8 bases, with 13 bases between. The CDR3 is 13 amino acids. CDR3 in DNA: TGTGCCAGCTCACCGGGGGCATCTAAAGGCTACACCTTC. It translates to CASSPGASKGYTF.

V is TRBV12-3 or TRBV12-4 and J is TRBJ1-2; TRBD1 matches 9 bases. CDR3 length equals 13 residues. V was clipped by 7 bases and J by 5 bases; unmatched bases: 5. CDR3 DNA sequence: TGTGCCAGCACGGTGGGACAGGGTTATGGCTACACCTTC. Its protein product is CASTVGQGYGYTF.

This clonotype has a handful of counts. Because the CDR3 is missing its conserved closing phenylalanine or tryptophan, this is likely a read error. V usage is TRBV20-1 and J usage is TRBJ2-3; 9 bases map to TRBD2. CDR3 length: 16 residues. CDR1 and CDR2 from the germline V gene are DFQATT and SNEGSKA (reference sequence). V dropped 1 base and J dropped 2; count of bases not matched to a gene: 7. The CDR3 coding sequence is TGCAGTGCTAGAGCCCCGGCTAGCGGGATCACAGATACGCAGTATCTT. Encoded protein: CSARAPASGITDTQYL.

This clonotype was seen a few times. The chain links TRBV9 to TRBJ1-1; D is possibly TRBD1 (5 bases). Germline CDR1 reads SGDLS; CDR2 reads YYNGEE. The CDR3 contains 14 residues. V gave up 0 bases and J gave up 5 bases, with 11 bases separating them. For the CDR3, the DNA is TGTGCCAGCAGCGTAGTAAGCGAGGGGACTGAAGCTTTCTTT. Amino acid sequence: CASSVVSEGTEAFF.

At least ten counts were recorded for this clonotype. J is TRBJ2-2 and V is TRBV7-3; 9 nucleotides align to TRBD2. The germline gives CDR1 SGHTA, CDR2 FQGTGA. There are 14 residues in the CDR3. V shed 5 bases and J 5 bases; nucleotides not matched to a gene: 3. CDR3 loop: CASSPGLATGELFF. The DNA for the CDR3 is TGTGCCAGCAGCCCCGGACTAGCGACCGGGGAGCTGTTTTTT.

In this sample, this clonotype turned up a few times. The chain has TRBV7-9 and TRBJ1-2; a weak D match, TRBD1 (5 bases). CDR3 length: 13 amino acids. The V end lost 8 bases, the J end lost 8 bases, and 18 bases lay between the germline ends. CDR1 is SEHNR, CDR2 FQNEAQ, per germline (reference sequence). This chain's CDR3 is CASGGEGEEGYTF. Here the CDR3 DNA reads TGTGCCAGCGGGGGGGAGGGCGAGGAGGGCTACACCTTC.

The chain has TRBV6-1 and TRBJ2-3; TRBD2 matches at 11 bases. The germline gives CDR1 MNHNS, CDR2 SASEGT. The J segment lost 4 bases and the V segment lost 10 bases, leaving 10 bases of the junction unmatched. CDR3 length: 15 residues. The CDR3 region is CATTPLAGGADTQYF. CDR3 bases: TGTGCCACCACCCCCCTAGCGGGAGGTGCAGATACGCAGTATTTT.